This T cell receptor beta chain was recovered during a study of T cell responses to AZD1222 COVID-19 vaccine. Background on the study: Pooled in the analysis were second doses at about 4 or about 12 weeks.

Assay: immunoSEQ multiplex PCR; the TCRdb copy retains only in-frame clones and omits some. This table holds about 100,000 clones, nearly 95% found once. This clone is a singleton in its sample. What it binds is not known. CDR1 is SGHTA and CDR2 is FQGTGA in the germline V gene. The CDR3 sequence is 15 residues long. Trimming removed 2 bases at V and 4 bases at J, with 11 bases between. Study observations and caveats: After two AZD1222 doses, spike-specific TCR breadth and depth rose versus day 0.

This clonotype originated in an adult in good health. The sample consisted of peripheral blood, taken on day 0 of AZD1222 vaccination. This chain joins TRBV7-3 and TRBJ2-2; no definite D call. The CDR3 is CASSLGVPGTGELFF. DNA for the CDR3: TGTGCCAGCAGCTTAGGAGTGCCGGGCACCGGGGAGCTGTTTTTT.